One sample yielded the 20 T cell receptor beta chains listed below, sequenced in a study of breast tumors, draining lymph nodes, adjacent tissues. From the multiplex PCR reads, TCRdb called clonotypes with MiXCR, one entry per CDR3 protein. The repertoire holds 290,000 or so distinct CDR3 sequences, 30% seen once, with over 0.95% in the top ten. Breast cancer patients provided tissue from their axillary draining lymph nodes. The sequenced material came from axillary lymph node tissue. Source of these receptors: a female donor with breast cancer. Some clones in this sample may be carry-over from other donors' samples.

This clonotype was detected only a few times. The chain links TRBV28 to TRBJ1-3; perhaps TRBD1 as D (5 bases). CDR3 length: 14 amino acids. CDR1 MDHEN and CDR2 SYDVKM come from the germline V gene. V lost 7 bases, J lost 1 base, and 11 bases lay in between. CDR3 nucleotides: TGTGCCAGCATGGGACCTCGGTCTGGAAACACCATATATTTT. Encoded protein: CASMGPRSGNTIYF.

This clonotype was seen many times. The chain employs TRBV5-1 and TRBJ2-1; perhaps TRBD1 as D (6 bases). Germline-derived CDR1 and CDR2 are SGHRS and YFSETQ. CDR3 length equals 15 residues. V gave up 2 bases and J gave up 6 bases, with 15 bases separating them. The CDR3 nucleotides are TGCGCCAGCAGCTTAGGGGGTGGTGGACCCAATGAGCAGTTCTTC. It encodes CASSLGGGGPNEQFF.

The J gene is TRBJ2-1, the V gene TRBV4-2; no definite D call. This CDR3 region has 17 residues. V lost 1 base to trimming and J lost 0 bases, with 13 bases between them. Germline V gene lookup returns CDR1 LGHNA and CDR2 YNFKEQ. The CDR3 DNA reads TGTGCCAGCAGCCAAGGCGTGGCGCGCTTCTCCTACAATGAGCAGTTCTTC. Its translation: CASSQGVARFSYNEQFF.

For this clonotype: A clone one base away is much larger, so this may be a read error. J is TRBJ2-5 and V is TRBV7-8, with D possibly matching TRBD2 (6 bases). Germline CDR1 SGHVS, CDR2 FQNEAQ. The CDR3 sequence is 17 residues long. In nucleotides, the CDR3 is TGCGCCAGCAGCCAAGAAGAAAGAACTAGCAGGCAAGAGACCCAGTACTTC. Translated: CASSQEERTSRQETQYF.

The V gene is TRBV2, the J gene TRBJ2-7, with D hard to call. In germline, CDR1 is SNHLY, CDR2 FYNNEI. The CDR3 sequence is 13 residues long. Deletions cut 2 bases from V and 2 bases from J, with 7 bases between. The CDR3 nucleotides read TGTGCCAGCAGTGAACCTAGTCCCTACGAGCAGTACTTC. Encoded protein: CASSEPSPYEQYF. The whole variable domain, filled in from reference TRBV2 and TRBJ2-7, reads EPEVTQTPSHQVTQMGQEVILRCVPISNHLYFYWYRQILGQKVEFLVSFYNNEISEKSEIFDDQFSVERPDGSNFTLKIRSTKLEDSAMYFCASSEPSPYEQYFGPGTRLTVT.

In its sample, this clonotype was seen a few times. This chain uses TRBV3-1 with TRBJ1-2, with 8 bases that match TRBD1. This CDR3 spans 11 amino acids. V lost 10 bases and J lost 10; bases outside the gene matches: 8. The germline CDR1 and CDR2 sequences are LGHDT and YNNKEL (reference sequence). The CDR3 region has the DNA TGTGCCACGGGACAGGTGGGCCACTACACCTTC. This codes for CATGQVGHYTF.

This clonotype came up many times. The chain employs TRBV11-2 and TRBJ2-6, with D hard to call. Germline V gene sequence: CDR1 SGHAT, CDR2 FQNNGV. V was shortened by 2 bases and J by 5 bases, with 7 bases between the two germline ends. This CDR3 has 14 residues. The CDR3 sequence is CASSLRGWANVLTF. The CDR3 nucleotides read TGTGCCAGCAGCTTACGTGGCTGGGCCAACGTCCTGACTTTC.

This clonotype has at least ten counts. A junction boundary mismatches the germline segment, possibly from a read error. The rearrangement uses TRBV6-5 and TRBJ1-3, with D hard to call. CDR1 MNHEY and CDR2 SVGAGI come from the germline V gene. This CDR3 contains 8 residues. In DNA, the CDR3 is TGTGCCAGCAGCCCAGTTTTTTTT. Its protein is CASSPVFF.

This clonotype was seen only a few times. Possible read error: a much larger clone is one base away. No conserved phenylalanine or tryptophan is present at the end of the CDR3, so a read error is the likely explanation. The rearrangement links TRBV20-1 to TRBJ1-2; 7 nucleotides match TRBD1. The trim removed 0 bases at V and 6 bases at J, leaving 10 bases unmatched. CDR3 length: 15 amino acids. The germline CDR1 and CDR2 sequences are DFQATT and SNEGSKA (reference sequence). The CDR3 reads CSARDLGRGSDGYTL. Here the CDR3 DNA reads TGCAGTGCTAGAGATCTGGGCAGGGGGTCGGATGGCTACACCCTC.

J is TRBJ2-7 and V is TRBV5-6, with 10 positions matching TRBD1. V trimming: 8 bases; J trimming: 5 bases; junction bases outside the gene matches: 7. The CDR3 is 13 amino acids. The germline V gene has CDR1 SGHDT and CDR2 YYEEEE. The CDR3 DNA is TGTGCCAGTACCGGGACAGGGGTACACGAGCAGTACTTC. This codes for CASTGTGVHEQYF.

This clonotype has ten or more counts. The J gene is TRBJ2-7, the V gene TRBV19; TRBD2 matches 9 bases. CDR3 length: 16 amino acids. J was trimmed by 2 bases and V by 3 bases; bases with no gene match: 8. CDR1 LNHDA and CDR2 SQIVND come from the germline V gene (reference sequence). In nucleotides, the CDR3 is TGTGCCAGTAGTATCGGGGTAGCGGGAGTTCCCTACGAGCAGTACTTC. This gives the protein CASSIGVAGVPYEQYF.

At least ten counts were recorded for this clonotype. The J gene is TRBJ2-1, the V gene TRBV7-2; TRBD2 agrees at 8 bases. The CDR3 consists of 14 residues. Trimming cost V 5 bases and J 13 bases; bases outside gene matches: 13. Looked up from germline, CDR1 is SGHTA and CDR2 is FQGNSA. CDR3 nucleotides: TGTGCCAGCAGCCAAAACGCCGGGACTAGTGGACAGTTCTTC. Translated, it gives CASSQNAGTSGQFF.

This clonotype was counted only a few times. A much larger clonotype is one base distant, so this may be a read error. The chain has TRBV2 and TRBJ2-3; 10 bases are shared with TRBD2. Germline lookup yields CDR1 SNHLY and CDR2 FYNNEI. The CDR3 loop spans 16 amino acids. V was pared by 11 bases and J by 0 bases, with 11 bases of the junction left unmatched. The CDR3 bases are TGTGCCGGTAGCCGGGGACTAGCGCTTAGCACAGATACGCAGTATTTT. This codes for CAGSRGLALSTDTQYF.

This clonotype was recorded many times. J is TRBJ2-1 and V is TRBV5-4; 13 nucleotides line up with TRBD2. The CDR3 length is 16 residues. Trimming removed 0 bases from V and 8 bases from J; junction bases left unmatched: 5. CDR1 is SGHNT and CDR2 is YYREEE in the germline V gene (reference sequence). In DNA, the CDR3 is TGTGCCAGCAGCTTGGGAGGGACTAGCGGGACCCATGAGCAGTTCTTC. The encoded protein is CASSLGGTSGTHEQFF.

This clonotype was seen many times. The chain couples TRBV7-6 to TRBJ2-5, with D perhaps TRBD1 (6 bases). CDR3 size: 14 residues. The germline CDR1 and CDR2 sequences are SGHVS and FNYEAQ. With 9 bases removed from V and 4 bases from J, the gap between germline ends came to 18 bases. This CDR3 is CASGFGGAGETQYF. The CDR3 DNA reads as TGTGCCAGTGGATTTGGGGGCGCGGGAGAGACCCAGTACTTC.

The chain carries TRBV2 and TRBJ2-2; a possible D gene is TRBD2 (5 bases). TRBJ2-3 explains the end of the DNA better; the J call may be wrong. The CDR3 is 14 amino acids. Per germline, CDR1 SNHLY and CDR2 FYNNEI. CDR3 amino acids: CASSAPPFTDTQYF. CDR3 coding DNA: TGTGCCAGTAGCGCACCTCCCTTCACAGATACGCAGTATTTT.

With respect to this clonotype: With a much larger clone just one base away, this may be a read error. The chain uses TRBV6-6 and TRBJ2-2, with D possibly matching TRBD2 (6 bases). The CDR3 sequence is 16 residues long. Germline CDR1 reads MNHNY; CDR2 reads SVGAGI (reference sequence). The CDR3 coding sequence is TGTGCCAGCAGTTACCCACTCGACACGGCCACCGGGGGGCTGTTTTTT. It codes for CASSYPLDTATGGLFF.

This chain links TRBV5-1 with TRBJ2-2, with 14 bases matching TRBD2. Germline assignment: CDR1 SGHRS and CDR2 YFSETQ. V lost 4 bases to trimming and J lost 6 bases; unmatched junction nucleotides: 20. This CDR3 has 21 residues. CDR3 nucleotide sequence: TGCGCCAGCAGCCGCCGGCTACAAGGGACTAGCGGGGGCCCCTTAGCCGGGGAGCTGTTTTTT. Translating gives CASSRRLQGTSGGPLAGELFF.

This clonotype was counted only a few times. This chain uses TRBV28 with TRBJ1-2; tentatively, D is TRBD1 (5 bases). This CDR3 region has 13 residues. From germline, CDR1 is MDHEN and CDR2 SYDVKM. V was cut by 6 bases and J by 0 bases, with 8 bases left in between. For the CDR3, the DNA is TGTGCCAGCAGAGGGGTCTCTAACTATGGCTACACCTTC. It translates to CASRGVSNYGYTF.

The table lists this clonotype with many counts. CDR3: CASSVTSGIGETQYF. The CDR3 coding sequence is TGTGCCAGCAGTGTGACTAGCGGGATCGGAGAGACCCAGTACTTC. V gene TRBV28 combines with J gene TRBJ2-5, with 11 positions matching TRBD2. The CDR3 covers 15 residues. J lost 4 bases, V lost 5 bases, and 6 bases had no gene match. Germline-derived CDR1 and CDR2 are MDHEN and SYDVKM.